This is a list of T cell receptor beta chains from one sample in a study of T-cell reconstitution after alpha-beta-depleted transplantation in children. TCRdb fed the PCR reads into MiXCR, producing one record per CDR3 protein. The sample shows 500,000 to 650,000 distinct CDR3 sequences, around 10% of them seen only once. Specimen: PBMCs, mostly from graft donor cells, collected 180 days after TCRalphabeta/CD19-depleted stem cell transplant. These receptors all stem from a female patient aged 2 to 10 who had a stem cell transplant for aplastic anemia, so the T cells may come from the graft donor. The CDR3 runs from the conserved cysteine through the conserved F or W. The order of the fields is clone size, J gene, V gene, CDR3 protein. Expanded clones are given a class, and other clones once, few, many or no size at all.

>NA|TRBJ1-2|TRBV27
CASSQDRAKRGYTF
>many|TRBJ2-1|TRBV11-2
CASRDQGDEQFF
>NA|TRBJ2-3|TRBV27
CASSSLGWGRTDTQYF
>NA|TRBJ2-1|TRBV11-2
CASSPSSGRAGYNEQFF
>many|TRBJ1-2|TRBV6-6
CASSPRTVGYTF
>few|TRBJ2-7|TRBV3-1
CASSQTYHREKTYEQYF
>few|TRBJ2-3|TRBV4-3
CASSHHSGRVADTQYF
>many|TRBJ2-3|TRBV5-1
CASSLASGGNTDTQYF
>many|TRBJ2-5|TRBV4-3
CATAPGQGAQETQYF
>many|TRBJ1-2|TRBV12-3/TRBV12-4
CASSLQGNYGYTF
>few|TRBJ1-2|TRBV6-2/TRBV6-3
CASTYSTRNGYTF
>few|TRBJ2-7|TRBV20-1
CSATPPARSIYEQYF
>NA|TRBJ2-1|TRBV7-9
CASSFFKTNNEQFF
>many|TRBJ2-3|TRBV20-1
CSARYPDITDTQYF
>NA|TRBJ2-3|TRBV7-2
CASSLAASPGQRTDTQYF